This is a list of T cell receptor beta chains from one sample in a study of control samples from healthy donors and cancer patients. Here immunoSEQ multiplex PCR was the method, and the copy in TCRdb shows in-frame clones only, minus some. The table records about 49,000 clones, 85% to 95% of them present only once. The sequenced sample consisted of PBMCs. These receptors came from a man aged 30 to 45 with colorectal cancer. Each CDR3 is given with its conserved first and last residue. D genes are given only for firm matches. A row's size may be missing; if present it is once, few, many or a size class.

D gene	CDR3 length	J gene	clone size	V gene	CDR3 DNA	CDR3 protein
-	18	TRBJ2-3	-	TRBV20-1	TGCAGTGCTAGTCCGATCCTTAGGGGGGGGGAATTCACAGATACGCAGTATTTT	CSASPILRGGEFTDTQYF
TRBD1	14	TRBJ1-1	-	TRBV2	TGTGCCAGCATTCGGACAGGGGGGTTCACTGAAGCTTTCTTT	CASIRTGGFTEAFF
-	12	TRBJ2-4	-	TRBV29-1	TGCAGCGTTGGGGTCGGGGGAAACATTCAGTACTTC	CSVGVGGNIQYF
-	14	TRBJ2-5	-	TRBV18	TGTGCCAGCTCACCGACGGGGGTCCAAGAGACCCAGTACTTC	CASSPTGVQETQYF
-	15	TRBJ1-2	-	TRBV4-1	TGCGCCAGCAGCCAAAAGCGGGATCTGAACTATGGCTACACCTTC	CASSQKRDLNYGYTF
-	14	TRBJ2-2	-	TRBV11-2	TGTGCCAGCAGCTTAGAACGGGTTGACGGGGAGCTGTTTTTT	CASSLERVDGELFF
-	15	TRBJ1-1	-	TRBV9	TGTGCCAGCAGCCCCCGCCCAGGCATGAACACTGAAGCTTTCTTT	CASSPRPGMNTEAFF
-	15	TRBJ1-3	few	TRBV7-9	TGTGCCAGCAGCTTAGATGGGACGAATGGAAACACCATATATTTT	CASSLDGTNGNTIYF
-	15	TRBJ2-2	few	TRBV6-4	TGTGCCAGCAGTGAAGGACATGTGAACACCGGGGAGCTGTTTTTT	CASSEGHVNTGELFF
-	15	TRBJ1-2	once	TRBV5-4	TGTGCCAGCAGCTTGGCCGGGGTTCCACTCTATGGCTACACCTTC	CASSLAGVPLYGYTF
TRBD1	16	TRBJ2-1	-	TRBV5-1	TGCGCCAGCAGCTCGGACGGGCAGGGGGCAGACAATGAGCAGTTCTTC	CASSSDGQGADNEQFF
-	18	TRBJ1-3	-	TRBV12-5	TGTGCTAGTGGTTTGGTAGGAGGTCACTTAAGCTCTGGAAACACCATATATTTT	CASGLVGGHLSSGNTIYF
-	11	TRBJ2-1	-	TRBV12-3/TRBV12-4	TGTGCCAGCAGTTCCCGCGTTGAGCAGTTCTTC	CASSSRVEQFF
-	16	TRBJ1-3	-	TRBV5-5	TGTGCCAGCAGCTTGGCGGGGGCTGGATTTGGAAACACCATATATTTT	CASSLAGAGFGNTIYF
-	13	TRBJ1-5	-	TRBV7-8	TGTGCCAGCAGCCAAGTCAGAAATCAGCCCCAGCATTTT	CASSQVRNQPQHF
-	19	TRBJ2-2	-	TRBV9	TGTGCCAGCAGCGGATTTTCTGGACAGCAATTCTACAACACCGGGGAGCTGTTTTTT	CASSGFSGQQFYNTGELFF
-	15	TRBJ2-5	-	TRBV6-5	TGTGCCAGCAGTCATTGGGGGGCAGTCCAAGAGACCCAGTACTTC	CASSHWGAVQETQYF
-	14	TRBJ2-2	-	TRBV6-2/TRBV6-3	TGTGCCAGCAGTTCAGGGGGGGACACCGGGGAGCTGTTTTTT	CASSSGGDTGELFF
-	15	TRBJ1-2	-	TRBV18	TGTGCCAGCTCACAAAACGGGCCTTCTTCGGGGGGCTACACCTTC	CASSQNGPSSGGYTF
-	12	TRBJ2-7	once	TRBV29-1	TGCAGCGTTGTGGGCAGCTCCTACGAGCAGTACTTC	CSVVGSSYEQYF
TRBD1	15	TRBJ2-1	-	TRBV3-1/TRBV3-2	TGTGCCAGCAGCTTTCCGGGACAGGGATACAATGAGCAGTTCTTC	CASSFPGQGYNEQFF
TRBD1	17	TRBJ2-2	once	TRBV10-2	TGCGCCAGCAGCCCCGGACGTGGCAGGGGGCGGGCCGGGGAGCTGTTTTTT	CASSPGRGRGRAGELFF
-	14	TRBJ1-2	-	TRBV9	TGTGCCAGCAGCGTAGGCCAGAGGCATGCCGGCTACACCTTC	CASSVGQRHAGYTF
-	11	TRBJ2-7	-	TRBV19	TGTGCCAGTAGTATGAGGGAGCGGCAGTACTTC	CASSMRERQYF
-	17	TRBJ1-2	once	TRBV5-1	TGCGCCAGCAGCTTGACAAGTCATCGATCCCTTATCGACGGCTACACCTTC	CASSLTSHRSLIDGYTF
-	16	TRBJ1-1	-	TRBV9	TGTGCCAGCAGCGTAGGCCCGGGAGGGACCAACACTGAAGCTTTCTTT	CASSVGPGGTNTEAFF
-	16	TRBJ2-5	few	TRBV7-8	TGTGCCAGCAGCTTAGCGGTCGGGACGGATCAAGAGACCCAGTACTTC	CASSLAVGTDQETQYF
-	15	TRBJ2-3	-	TRBV24-1	TGTGCCACCAGTGATTCCAGCGGATACACAGATACGCAGTATTTT	CATSDSSGYTDTQYF
TRBD1	20	TRBJ1-1	-	TRBV19	TGTGCCAGTAGTATAGAGGGCCCGGGACAGGTCCCAGGGGTGAACACTGAAGCTTTCTTT	CASSIEGPGQVPGVNTEAFF
-	19	TRBJ2-1	-	TRBV24-1	TGTGCCACCAGTGACTCCTGGGGTAAAGGACCCAGCTCCTACAATGAGCAGTTCTTC	CATSDSWGKGPSSYNEQFF
-	14	TRBJ2-2	-	TRBV19	TGTGCCAGTAATCCGGGGATAGGGACCGGGGAGCTGTTTTTT	CASNPGIGTGELFF
-	17	TRBJ2-6	-	TRBV6-2/TRBV6-3	TGTGCCAGCAGCCGCGTCGGGGCCCTCTCTGGGGCCAACGTCCTGACTTTC	CASSRVGALSGANVLTF
TRBD1	14	TRBJ1-5	-	TRBV7-9	TGTGCCAGCAGCTTTGCAGGGGGTAATCAGCCCCAGCATTTT	CASSFAGGNQPQHF
-	15	TRBJ1-1	-	TRBV5-4	TGTGCCAGCAGCCCCCAACTAAGTGCTTCAACTGAAGCTTTCTTT	CASSPQLSASTEAFF
TRBD1	14	TRBJ2-7	-	TRBV10-1	TGCGCCAGCAGTAAGACAGGGGAACGTTTAGAGCAGTACTTC	CASSKTGERLEQYF
-	11	TRBJ1-2	-	TRBV7-8	TGTGCCAGCAGCCCGAAGACAGTCCTCACCTTC	CASSPKTVLTF
TRBD1	15	TRBJ1-6	-	TRBV30	TGTGCCTGGAGTTCTGGGACAGGCAATAATTCACCCCTCCACTTT	CAWSSGTGNNSPLHF
TRBD1	14	TRBJ2-7	-	TRBV5-8	TGTGCCAGCAGCATGGGACAGGGGCTAGGCGAGCAGTACTTC	CASSMGQGLGEQYF
TRBD1	15	TRBJ1-2	-	TRBV2	TGTGCCAGCAGTGGTGACAGGGGGCCTAACTATGGCTACACCTTC	CASSGDRGPNYGYTF
-	14	TRBJ1-1	-	TRBV19	TGTGCCAGTAGTATGGGAGACCTGAACACTGAAGCTTTCTTT	CASSMGDLNTEAFF
-	14	TRBJ1-2	-	TRBV7-9	TGTGCCAGCAGCTTATCCATGGGGACGGATGGCTACACCTTC	CASSLSMGTDGYTF